This TCR beta chain was retrieved from a study of T cells in Graves' hyperthyroidism and ophthalmopathy (dated by TCRdb to the late 2010s). With regard to the full study: Peripheral blood samples were taken at the time of initial diagnosis, prior to any treatment. A discovery cohort of around 100 patients, about 40 with Graves' ophthalmopathy and 57 with stable Graves' hyperthyroidism, was used to find distinguishing TCR V-J signatures. Prospective prediction of ophthalmopathy was tested in an independent validation cohort consisting of 18 hyperthyroidism patients and more than 15 patients who later progressed to ophthalmopathy. For training and testing, the approximately 97 patients in the discovery cohort were randomly divided in a 7:3 ratio. Thyroid tissue and blood T-cell repertoires from roughly six Graves' hyperthyroidism patients were also compared in the study. After blood sampling, hyperthyroidism patients were treated with methimazole at a starting dose of 30 mg daily, and ophthalmopathy patients were treated with high-dose intravenous methylprednisolone. The paper describes TCR Vbeta CDR3 sequencing of 130 to 150 peripheral blood samples, made up of 43 ophthalmopathy patients, 70 to 75 hyperthyroidism patients and about 17 progressor patients. What the work shows at the level of the full study, not this receptor alone: Ophthalmopathy was separated from stable hyperthyroidism by a 13 V-J signature model, with about 88% sensitivity and about 81% specificity obtained in cross-validation and 80%/75% obtained in testing. Most expanded thyroid clonotypes (frequency above 0.001) were also found in blood, which suggests that blood repertoires may mirror thyroid immune responses. In validation, progression to ophthalmopathy was predicted by the model with nearly 71% sensitivity and 72.22% specificity, a median of approximately 6.5 months before onset. Sample size was not statistically predetermined, and blinding of investigators to group allocation was not performed.

TCR beta CDR3 regions were amplified from RNA transcripts. For the first round of RT-PCR on the TCR CDR3, the HTBI primer set was used together with the Qiagen OneStep RT-PCR kit. Libraries were constructed in a second round of multiplex PCR, after which size selection and purification were performed. Sequencing of the libraries was done on an Illumina HiSeq2000 using paired-end 100 bp reads. Concerning the study's data processing: SOAPnuke was used to process the raw data, throwing out any read that contained adapters or uncalled bases, had a mean Phred below 15, or lacked an exact constant-primer or identifier match. COPE v1.2.5 was used to merge high-quality paired reads, and clonotypes were defined as unique nucleotide sequences. MiTCR v1.1 was used to align clonotypes to the IMGT TRBV, TRBD and TRBJ reference segments. Only V-J combinations with frequency above 0.0001, covering 99% to 99.2% of repertoires, were analysed. A TCS score was defined as the ratio between F50 (clonal expansion) and ExV (chaos), using BLOSUM62-based TCRdist between CDR3 peptides within each V-J. Welch's t-statistics and random forest reduced 500 to 550 V-J features to fewer than 15, which were used in a naive Bayes classifier (R e1071). The Morisita-Horn index was used to measure how similar the thyroid and blood repertoires were. Using fastp trimming at Q25 and MiXCR clonotype assembly, TCRdb reanalyzed the public sequencing data and kept in-frame beta chains. Merged by CDR3 protein, the rows form single entries marked with the most common genes and DNA. The authors' filters were not applied to this entry. Here the sample has about 50,000 distinct CDR3 sequences; around half occur a single time. The top ten constitute around an eighth of the sample.

In the ophthalmopathy patients, disease was moderately to severely active, with a Clinical Activity Score of 3 or more, a NOSPECS grade of 4 or more, and a duration of less than 3 months. Exclusion was applied to patients with uncontrolled infections, other autoimmune diseases, pregnancy or lactation. Diagnoses were based on clinical symptoms, serum thyroxine and TRAb, thyroid ultrasound and orbital computed tomography. Ficoll-Paque density gradient centrifugation was used to isolate PBMCs from 10 ml of fresh peripheral blood. Total RNA was extracted using Trizol reagent, and RNA quality was assessed on an Agilent 2100 Bioanalyzer. At least ten counts were recorded for this clonotype. The antigen it binds to is not known. No per-base quality is available; no much larger clone lies one base away. Sequencing was done on a sample of blood. The receptor comes from a woman aged 30 to 39 with Graves' ophthalmopathy.

The CDR3 in this case is CASSSNSGYSNQPQHF. The bases are TGTGCCAGCAGTTCCAACTCGGGGTATAGCAATCAGCCCCAGCATTTT. Rearrangement joined TRBV28 to TRBJ1-5; the D gene is not confidently resolved. The germline V gene supplies CDR1 MDHEN and CDR2 SYDVKM. The CDR3, from cysteine to phenylalanine, totals 16 residues. This entry keeps only the CDR3 DNA: 48 bases, framed from base 1. V is pared back by 4 bases and J by 0 bases, with 13 bases lying between the germline termini.